A selection of T cell receptor beta chains follows, all from one sample in a study of regulatory T cells in long-lasting Graves disease. TCRdb independently ran MiXCR on the multiplex PCR reads; one entry per CDR3 protein. The sample includes roughly 400,000 distinct CDR3 sequences, over 20% seen only once; the top ten take roughly an eighth. The sample consisted of peripheral blood mononuclear cells (PBMCs), taken when the disease was refractory, from a patient treated with antithyroid drugs. The origin of the receptors is a female donor with Graves disease. The CDR3 runs from the conserved cysteine through the conserved F or W. D genes are given only for firm matches. A clone size is listed for some rows: how often the clone was seen (once, few, many), or a class if it is expanded.

CDR3 DNA | CDR3 protein | D gene | clone size | J gene | V gene
TGTGCCAGCAGTTACCCCGAGACAGGGTATAGCAATCAGCCCCAGCATTTT | CASSYPETGYSNQPQHF | TRBD1 | many | TRBJ1-5 | TRBV28
TGTGCCAGCAGCTTGGGCGGTGTTCAGCCCCAGCATTTT | CASSLGGVQPQHF | . | many | TRBJ1-5 | TRBV5-6
TGCAGCGTTGAAGCAAGACGCGGAGAGACCCAGTACTTC | CSVEARRGETQYF | . | . | TRBJ2-5 | TRBV29-1
TGTGCCAGCCGACAGGGGGCTCAAGGCGGGGAGCTGTTTTTT | CASRQGAQGGELFF | TRBD1 | many | TRBJ2-2 | TRBV10-3
TGTGCCAGCACCAAGGGATCCTCTAACTATGGCTACACCTTC | CASTKGSSNYGYTF | . | many | TRBJ1-2 | TRBV12-3/TRBV12-4
TGTGCCAGCAGCCAGGACAGCTACGAGCAGTACTTC | CASSQDSYEQYF | . | many | TRBJ2-7 | TRBV4-1
TGTGCCATCAGTGTCCAGCCCACAGATACGCAGTATTTT | CAISVQPTDTQYF | . | few | TRBJ2-3 | TRBV10-3
TGTGCCAGCAGTTTGACAGGGGGGAGAGGCTACACCTTC | CASSLTGGRGYTF | TRBD1 | many | TRBJ1-2 | TRBV28
TGCGCCAGCAGCGCTCGCTTGACGGTCTCCTACGAGCAGTACTTC | CASSARLTVSYEQYF | . | many | TRBJ2-7 | TRBV5-1
TGTGCCTGGAGTGTCGGCACTCCGAACACCGGGGAGCTGTTTTTT | CAWSVGTPNTGELFF | . | . | TRBJ2-2 | TRBV30
TGTGCCAGCAGTAGCCGAGGGGGGTGGTACGAGCAGTACTTC | CASSSRGGWYEQYF | . | . | TRBJ2-7 | TRBV14
TGTGCCAGCACAAGGACTAGCGGACAAGAGACCCAGTACTTC | CASTRTSGQETQYF | TRBD2 | many | TRBJ2-5 | TRBV2
TGCAGCGTTGAACCCTACCGGGACCAAAATCCCCAAGAGACCCAGTACTTC | CSVEPYRDQNPQETQYF | . | many | TRBJ2-5 | TRBV29-1
TGCAGCGTTGAGGAAGAGACCCAGTACTTC | CSVEEETQYF | . | many | TRBJ2-5 | TRBV29-1
TGCAGTGCTAGGGTACTAGCGGGAGGGCGGACCGGGGAGCTGTTTTTT | CSARVLAGGRTGELFF | TRBD2 | . | TRBJ2-2 | TRBV20-1
TGCGCCAGCAGCTTGGGGACAGGCAGCAATCAGCCCCAGCATTTT | CASSLGTGSNQPQHF | TRBD1 | few | TRBJ1-5 | TRBV5-1
TGTGCCAGCAGTTTACGTCGGTACCAAGAGACCCAGTACTTC | CASSLRRYQETQYF | . | many | TRBJ2-5 | TRBV28
TGTGCCAGCAGCTTAAGTCTGGCCTTCTCTGGAAACACCATATATTTT | CASSLSLAFSGNTIYF | . | . | TRBJ1-3 | TRBV7-2
TGTGCCACCAGTTCCGGGAGGATCATCTCCTACGAGCAGTACTTC | CATSSGRIISYEQYF | TRBD2 | many | TRBJ2-7 | TRBV15
TGCAGTGCCGAAGGTCAAGGGGGCTACGAGCAGTACTTC | CSAEGQGGYEQYF | . | few | TRBJ2-7 | TRBV20-1
TGTGCCAGCAGTGAAATAACCGGGACAGGAGCCTACGAGCAGTACTTC | CASSEITGTGAYEQYF | TRBD1 | many | TRBJ2-7 | TRBV28
TGTGCCAGCAGTTTATCGCCCAGCTCCGGTAGCGAGACCCAGTACTTC | CASSLSPSSGSETQYF | . | . | TRBJ2-5 | TRBV27
TGCGCCAGCAGTGACACGGGAGCTAGCACAGATACGCAGTATTTT | CASSDTGASTDTQYF | . | . | TRBJ2-3 | TRBV10-2
TGTGCCAGCAGTTTGGGTCCGACAGGGGGGAGCGGGGAGCTGTTTTTT | CASSLGPTGGSGELFF | TRBD1 | few | TRBJ2-2 | TRBV28
TGTGCCAGCAGTCGAAGGGATACTGACTTTTACAATGAGCAGTTCTTC | CASSRRDTDFYNEQFF | . | . | TRBJ2-1 | TRBV28
TGTGCCAGCAGCCTGACCCCCGAGCAGCAGTACTTC | CASSLTPEQQYF | . | many | TRBJ2-7 | TRBV28
TGTGCCAGCAGTTACTCGGAACGGTCTGGAAACACCATATATTTT | CASSYSERSGNTIYF | . | once | TRBJ1-3 | TRBV6-5
TGTGCCAGCAGCCCCGGTCCGTTATCTCTGGTAGTGAGGGACGGAGCCTACGAGCAGTACTTC | CASSPGPLSLVVRDGAYEQYF | . | few | TRBJ2-7 | TRBV7-8
TGTGCCAGCAGCGTGGACAGTTACCAAGAGACCCAGTACTTC | CASSVDSYQETQYF | . | few | TRBJ2-5 | TRBV3-1
TGTGCCAGCAGCTCCGATTCAGCCAAAAACATTCAGTACTTC | CASSSDSAKNIQYF | . | . | TRBJ2-4 | TRBV7-9
TGTGCCAGCAGTGTGTCACTAGCGGGATGGGACAATGAGCAGTTCTTC | CASSVSLAGWDNEQFF | TRBD2 | . | TRBJ2-1 | TRBV2
TGTGCCAGCAGCCCTCAGGCTAGCACAACCGGGGAGCTGTTTTTT | CASSPQASTTGELFF | . | many | TRBJ2-2 | TRBV7-3
TGTGCCAGCAGTTCCCCGGGGGGGGCCAACGTCCTGACTTTC | CASSSPGGANVLTF | . | few | TRBJ2-6 | TRBV6-5
TGTGCCAGCACCCCGGTTGGGAGCTCCTACGAGCAGTACTTC | CASTPVGSSYEQYF | . | many | TRBJ2-7 | TRBV28
TGTGCCAGCAGTTTTTGGACAGGGCCGATGAGATCGCATTCACCCCTCCACTTT | CASSFWTGPMRSHSPLHF | TRBD1 | many | TRBJ1-6 | TRBV28
TGTGCCAGCAGCTGGGGACAGGACACCGGGGAGCTGTTTTTT | CASSWGQDTGELFF | TRBD1 | . | TRBJ2-2 | TRBV7-9
TGTGCCAGCAGCGCCGGGCGTCCCTACGAGCAGTACTTC | CASSAGRPYEQYF | . | many | TRBJ2-7 | TRBV5-5
TGTGCCAGCATTACTGGGGTTGGGACTAGCGGGAGGGCTGGCACAGATACGCAGTATTTT | CASITGVGTSGRAGTDTQYF | TRBD2 | few | TRBJ2-3 | TRBV28
TGTGCCAGCAGTTTCGGGCTCACATCCAGCAATCAGCCCCAGCATTTT | CASSFGLTSSNQPQHF | . | many | TRBJ1-5 | TRBV28
TGCAGTGTGCTAAATGGGAGAGGGGCAATCTCCTACGAGCAGTACTTC | CSVLNGRGAISYEQYF | . | few | TRBJ2-7 | TRBV20-1